These 18 T cell receptor beta chains were all obtained from the same sample, sequenced in a study of T cell responses to AZD1222 COVID-19 vaccine. Assay used: immunoSEQ multiplex PCR; TCRdb lists only in-frame clones, some missing. Here the sample spans over 150,000 clones, about 93% being singletons. Source: peripheral blood, taken 28 days after the second dose of the MenACWY control vaccine. The source of these receptors is an adult who received the MenACWY meningococcal vaccine as a control.

As DNA, the CDR3 is TGTGCCAGCAGCTTAGTTAGCGGGGGTACCACAGATACGCAGTATTTT. It codes for CASSLVSGGTTDTQYF. The chain is built from TRBV11-2 and TRBJ2-3; 9 nucleotides line up with TRBD2. After removal of 1 base from V and 2 bases from J, the junction contained 4 bases not matched to a gene. The CDR3 has 16 residues. Germline V gives CDR1 SGHAT, CDR2 FQNNGV.

The chain is built from TRBV5-6 and TRBJ2-6, with TRBD1 matching over 9 bases. This CDR3 is built from 16 residues. The junction had 2 bases not matched to a gene; V was cut back by 4 bases and J by 0 bases. Looked up from germline, CDR1 is SGHDT and CDR2 is YYEEEE. DNA for the CDR3: TGTGCCAGCAGCCCGACAGGGGGCTCTGGGGCCAACGTCCTGACTTTC. Its translation: CASSPTGGSGANVLTF.

The chain carries TRBV6-1 and TRBJ2-4, with unresolved D. CDR1 MNHNS and CDR2 SASEGT come from the germline V gene. This CDR3 contains 18 residues. Trimming stripped 2 bases from V and 0 bases from J, with 17 bases between. The CDR3 DNA sequence: TGTGCCAGCAGTGAAAACACGGTTGGGTGGGGAGCCAAAAACATTCAGTACTTC. This codes for CASSENTVGWGAKNIQYF.

This clone has just one count. Germline and junction disagree at one end, which may indicate a read error. The CDR3 coding sequence is TGTGCTAGCAGCCCTCGGAGCGGGGGAAACACCGGGGAGCTGTTTTTT. Translation gives CASSPRSGGNTGELFF. The chain links TRBV7-7 to TRBJ2-2; 8 bases align to TRBD2. The germline V gene has CDR1 SSHAT and CDR2 FNYEAQ (reference sequence). This CDR3 region has 16 residues.

The chain couples TRBV27 to TRBJ2-4, with 7 bases that match TRBD2. In germline, CDR1 is MNHEY, CDR2 SMNVEV (reference sequence). Trimming removed 1 base from V and 3 bases from J; junction bases left unmatched: 6. There are 16 residues in the CDR3. CDR3 DNA: TGTGCCAGCAGTTTATTCTCTGCTAGCGGCAAAAACATTCAGTACTTC. The encoded protein is CASSLFSASGKNIQYF.

The chain is built from TRBV4-2 and TRBJ1-1; D remains unclear. The V gene's germline CDR1 is LGHNA and CDR2 YNFKEQ. The CDR3 is 15 residues long. The V gene lost 3 bases and the J gene lost 1 base, with 12 bases spanning the gap. The CDR3 loop is CASSHGGAGNTEAFF. In nucleotides, the CDR3 is TGTGCCAGCAGCCACGGCGGAGCAGGGAACACTGAAGCTTTCTTT.

The CDR3 loop is CASSRFLVNTEAFF. CDR3 coding DNA: TGTGCCAGCAGCCGCTTTCTTGTGAACACTGAAGCTTTCTTT. The V gene is TRBV11-3, the J gene TRBJ1-1; no reliable D call. Looked up from germline, CDR1 is SGHNT and CDR2 is YENEEA. The CDR3 runs to 14 residues. V lost 5 bases, J lost 0 bases, and 10 bases lay in between. The variable domain in full, with the rest retrieved from reference TRBV11-3 and TRBJ1-1, is EAGVVQSPRYKIIEKKQPVAFWCNPISGHNTLYWYLQNLGQGPELLIRYENEEAVDDSQLPKDRFSAERLKGVDSTLKIQPAELGDSAVYLCASSRFLVNTEAFFGQGTRLTVV.

The chain links TRBV11-2 to TRBJ1-2; the match to TRBD1 covers 7 bases. CDR1 and CDR2 (germline): SGHAT, FQNNGV. The CDR3 sequence is 12 residues long. The ends lost 2 bases at V and 7 bases at J; junction bases unmatched: 1. CDR3: CASSLSGGGYTF. The CDR3 DNA reads as TGTGCCAGCAGCTTATCAGGGGGTGGCTACACCTTC.

The chain carries TRBV5-1 and TRBJ2-1; 10 nucleotides line up with TRBD2. After removal of 4 bases from V and 6 bases from J, the junction contained 7 bases not matched to a gene. The length of the CDR3 is 15 residues. Germline loops: CDR1 SGHRS, CDR2 YFSETQ. CDR3: CASSRTSGTLNEQFF. The CDR3 bases are TGCGCCAGCAGCCGAACTAGCGGGACTCTCAATGAGCAGTTCTTC.

The chain links TRBV18 to TRBJ1-6; TRBD1 is a possible D gene (5 bases). The germline gives CDR1 KGHSH, CDR2 LQKENI. V lost 6 bases, J lost 7 bases, and 13 bases lay in between. CDR3 length: 14 residues. The CDR3, as DNA: TGTGCCAGCTCGGCCGGGACGGAGAATTCACCCCTCCACTTT. As protein: CASSAGTENSPLHF.

This chain connects TRBV5-1 to TRBJ2-5; possible D gene TRBD1, 5 bases. The V and J ends lost 0 bases and 1 base respectively, with 13 bases between them. This CDR3 is 16 amino acids long. Germline CDR1 reads SGHRS; CDR2 reads YFSETQ. In DNA form, the CDR3 reads TGCGCCAGCAGCTTGGTTGGCAGGGAACCCCAAGAGACCCAGTACTTC. Its protein product is CASSLVGREPQETQYF.

The V and J genes are TRBV7-8 and TRBJ2-3, with 8 nucleotides matching TRBD2. CDR3 size: 15 residues. J gave up 2 bases and V 2 bases, and 3 bases lay outside the gene matches. Germline V gives CDR1 SGHVS, CDR2 FQNEAQ. CDR3 coding DNA: TGTGCCAGCAGCTTAACTAGCGGTATCACAGATACGCAGTATTTT. Protein sequence: CASSLTSGITDTQYF.

The V and J genes are TRBV30 and TRBJ2-5; D might be TRBD2 (6 bases). Germline loops: CDR1 GTSNPN, CDR2 SVGIG (reference sequence). This CDR3 has 14 amino acids. Trimming cost V 3 bases and J 3 bases, with 14 bases left between them. The CDR3 sequence is CAWRPRGRKETQYF. CDR3 DNA: TGTGCCTGGAGACCTCGGGGGAGAAAAGAGACCCAGTACTTC.

V and J are TRBV3-1 (or the pseudogene TRBV3-2) and TRBJ1-1; D is possibly TRBD1 (5 bases). Germline CDR1 and CDR2: LGHDT and YNNKEL (reference sequence). V was clipped by 0 bases and J by 2 bases, with 16 bases between them. The CDR3 totals 17 residues. CDR3 amino acids: CASSQDFGGARNTEAFF. In nucleotides, the CDR3 is TGTGCCAGCAGCCAAGATTTTGGGGGTGCGAGAAACACTGAAGCTTTCTTT.

The chain recombines TRBV19 with TRBJ1-5; D not certain. V lost 3 bases to trimming and J lost 4 bases, with 10 bases between them. CDR1 and CDR2 (germline): LNHDA, SQIVND (reference sequence). The CDR3 has 14 residues. CDR3 in DNA: TGTGCCAGTAGTATCATAGCCGGGAATCAGCCCCAGCATTTT. Translation: CASSIIAGNQPQHF.

The chain joins TRBV18 to TRBJ1-2; TRBD1 matches 12 bases. The ends lost 3 bases at V and 7 bases at J; junction bases unmatched: 6. The CDR3 covers 15 residues. Germline assignment: CDR1 KGHSH and CDR2 LQKENI. The CDR3 is CASSPFGTGGSGYTF. As DNA, the CDR3 is TGTGCCAGCTCACCTTTCGGGACAGGGGGCTCTGGCTACACCTTC.

The rearrangement links TRBV11-2 to TRBJ2-7; no definite D call. The germline gives CDR1 SGHAT, CDR2 FQNNGV. The CDR3 sequence is 14 residues long. V lost 0 bases and J 2 bases, leaving 8 bases between the germline ends. The chain's CDR3 is CASSLDRGTYEQYF. The CDR3 DNA sequence: TGTGCCAGCAGCTTAGATCGAGGAACCTACGAGCAGTACTTC.

The chain employs TRBV6-1 and TRBJ2-7; TRBD2 agrees at 9 bases. This CDR3 is built from 15 residues. J lost 3 bases, V lost 1 base, and 4 bases had no gene match. Germline assignment: CDR1 MNHNS and CDR2 SASEGT. This chain's CDR3 is CASSEGTSVLYEQYF. In nucleotides, the CDR3 is TGTGCCAGCAGTGAAGGGACTAGCGTACTCTACGAGCAGTACTTC.